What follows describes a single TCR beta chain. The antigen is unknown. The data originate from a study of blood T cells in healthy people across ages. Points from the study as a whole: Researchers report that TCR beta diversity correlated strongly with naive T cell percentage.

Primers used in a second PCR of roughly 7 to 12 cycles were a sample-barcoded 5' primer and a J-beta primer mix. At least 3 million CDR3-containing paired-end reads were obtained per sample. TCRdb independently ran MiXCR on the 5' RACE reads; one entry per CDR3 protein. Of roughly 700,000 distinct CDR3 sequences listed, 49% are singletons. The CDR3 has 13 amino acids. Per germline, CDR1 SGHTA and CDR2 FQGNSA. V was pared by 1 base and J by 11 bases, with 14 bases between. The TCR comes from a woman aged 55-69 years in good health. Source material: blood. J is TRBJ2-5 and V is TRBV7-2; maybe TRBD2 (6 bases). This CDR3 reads CASSLEFSSGQYF. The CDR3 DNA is TGTGCCAGCAGCTTAGAGTTCTCCAGCGGGCAGTACTTC.